This entry lists 6 T cell receptor beta chains sequenced from one sample in a study of identical twins. In TCRdb, the 5' RACE reads were re-called with MiXCR into one record per CDR3 protein. The sample includes approximately 890,000 distinct CDR3 sequences, around 12% of them seen just once. These data were also filed under a second study, of yellow fever vaccine responses in identical twins.

Sequencing was performed on PBMCs. The origin of the receptors is a woman younger than 35 in good health.

This clonotype came up a few times. V gene TRBV7-2 combines with J gene TRBJ2-3; D gene uncertain. CDR1 and CDR2 (germline): SGHTA, FQGNSA. The CDR3 is 15 amino acids. V lost 3 bases and J lost 0, with 10 bases in between. The CDR3 loop is CASSLLGHSTDTQYF. The DNA for the CDR3 is TGTGCCAGCAGCTTGTTGGGCCATAGCACAGATACGCAGTATTTT.

This clonotype was picked up many times. This rearrangement joins TRBV4-1 to TRBJ1-5; perhaps TRBD1 as D (6 bases). Trimming left V 1 base short and J 3 bases short, with 10 bases between. CDR3 length: 15 residues. CDR1 and CDR2 from the germline V gene are MGHRA and YSYEKL. For the CDR3, the DNA is TGCGCCAGCAGCCAAGTACGGACAGACAATCAGCCCCAGCATTTT. This gives the protein CASSQVRTDNQPQHF.

There are many counts of this clonotype. The V and J genes are TRBV11-1 and TRBJ1-1, with D possibly TRBD1 on 5 matching bases. The CDR3 spans 14 residues. From germline, CDR1 is SGHAT and CDR2 FQDESV (reference sequence). V lost 0 bases to trimming and J lost 5 bases, with 10 bases between them. CDR3 residues: CASSLAPGATEAFF. CDR3 in DNA: TGTGCCAGCAGCTTAGCTCCTGGGGCAACTGAAGCTTTCTTT.

V and J are TRBV7-3 and TRBJ2-2; D not resolved. The CDR3 length is 14 residues. Trimming left V 2 bases short and J 8 bases short, with 12 bases between. Germline V lookup: CDR1 SGHTA, CDR2 FQGTGA. The CDR3 nucleotides read TGTGCCAGCAGCTTAGATTCCCTCCAAGGGGAGCTGTTTTTT. Translation: CASSLDSLQGELFF.

This clonotype has a handful of counts. The chain couples TRBV3-1 to TRBJ2-2; D unresolved. The CDR3 is made up of 17 amino acids. The V end lost 2 bases, the J end lost 0 bases, and 13 bases lay between the germline ends. The V gene's germline CDR1 is LGHDT and CDR2 YNNKEL (reference sequence). CDR3 sequence: CASSQTPGSSNTGELFF. CDR3 DNA: TGTGCCAGCAGCCAAACCCCAGGCAGCTCGAACACCGGGGAGCTGTTTTTT.

In its sample, this clonotype was seen many times. The chain carries TRBV5-1 and TRBJ2-1; 7 nucleotides align to TRBD2. V lost 1 base and J lost 3; bases outside the gene matches: 4. The CDR3 sequence is 15 residues long. Germline V lookup: CDR1 SGHRS, CDR2 YFSETQ. The CDR3 here is CASSLRGGGYNEQFF. As DNA, the CDR3 is TGCGCCAGCAGCTTGCGTGGCGGGGGCTACAATGAGCAGTTCTTC.